Listed below are T cell receptor beta chains from one sample, sequenced in a study of blood T cells in healthy people across ages. Each CDR3 protein is one row after TCRdb ran MiXCR on the 5' RACE reads. Among approximately 770,000 distinct CDR3 sequences listed, roughly 64% were seen once. Sequences were obtained from blood. The receptors were gathered from a man aged 30 to 45 in good health. CDR3s include the opening cysteine and the closing phenylalanine or tryptophan. Fields, in order: J gene, D gene, V gene, clone size, CDR3 DNA, CDR3 protein. D genes are given only for firm matches. Clone size is stated in some rows and not others, as once, few, many or a class when expanded.

>TRBJ2-7|.|TRBV6-5|.
TGTGCCAGCAGTACCTACCGGAATTCTCGGGTAGAGCAGTACTTC
CASSTYRNSRVEQYF
>TRBJ1-1|.|TRBV27|.
TGTGCCAGCAGTTTATCGGGCCATAACACTGAAGCTTTCTTT
CASSLSGHNTEAFF
>TRBJ2-5|TRBD2|TRBV20-1|.
TGCAGTGCTAGGTCCCCTAGCGGGGGCCTAGAGACCCAGTACTTC
CSARSPSGGLETQYF
>TRBJ2-2|.|TRBV29-1|.
TGCAGCGTCCCAGGGGGGCGGGGGGAGCTGTTTTTT
CSVPGGRGELFF
>TRBJ2-7|TRBD1|TRBV11-2|few
TGTGCCAGCAGCAGACCGGACAGGACTTACGAGCAGTACTTC
CASSRPDRTYEQYF
>TRBJ2-1|.|TRBV4-1|.
TGCGCCAGCAGCCAAGCCCAGGGGAATAGTGAGCAGTTCTTC
CASSQAQGNSEQFF
>TRBJ2-7|.|TRBV20-1|.
TGCAGTGCTAGAGATCAATGGTCCTACGAGCAGTACTTC
CSARDQWSYEQYF
>TRBJ1-1|.|TRBV20-1|many
TGCAGTGCCCAGGCAGTGGCGAACACTGAAGCTTTCTTT
CSAQAVANTEAFF
>TRBJ2-7|.|TRBV2|.
TGTGACAGCAGTGAATGGGGCGGGACACTGAGCGAGCAGTACTTC
CDSSEWGGTLSEQYF
>TRBJ2-1|TRBD2|TRBV6-2/TRBV6-3|.
TGTGCCAGCAGTCACTCCCCTAGGAGTAGCGGGGTCTCCTACAATGAGCAGTTCTTC
CASSHSPRSSGVSYNEQFF
>TRBJ2-5|.|TRBV6-6|few
TGTGCCAGCAGCCACGACAGGGAGACCCAGTACTTC
CASSHDRETQYF
>TRBJ1-5|TRBD1|TRBV12-3/TRBV12-4|.
TGTGCCAGCAGTCCCGGGACAGGGGCAGATCAGCCCCAGCATTTT
CASSPGTGADQPQHF
>TRBJ1-1|.|TRBV6-5|many
TGTGCCAGCAGTAACCGGGACATGCCGCGAGCTTTCTTT
CASSNRDMPRAFF
>TRBJ2-1|TRBD2|TRBV5-1|few
TGCGCCAGCAGCTTGGGAGGACTAGCGGTTAACAATGAGCAGTTCTTC
CASSLGGLAVNNEQFF
>TRBJ2-7|.|TRBV12-3/TRBV12-4|.
TGTGCCAGCAAACAGGCATCGAGCTCCTACGAGCAGTACTTC
CASKQASSSYEQYF
>TRBJ2-1|.|TRBV7-3|few
TGTGCCAGCAGCTTATCGTCCGGGGAGCAGTTCTTC
CASSLSSGEQFF
>TRBJ2-7|.|TRBV7-9|.
TGTGCCAGCAGCACAGGGAACCCCGAGAAGTACTTC
CASSTGNPEKYF
>TRBJ2-1|TRBD2|TRBV7-2|.
TGTGCCAGCAGCGGTAGCGGGGGGGCGAATGAGCAGTTCTTC
CASSGSGGANEQFF
>TRBJ1-2|.|TRBV10-3|few
TGTGCCATCAGTGCTGACCAACTTCATGGCTACACCTTC
CAISADQLHGYTF
>TRBJ1-2|.|TRBV6-2/TRBV6-3|.
TGTGCCAGCAGCCAGGGACTCCTTCCTTATGGCTACACCTTC
CASSQGLLPYGYTF
>TRBJ1-2|.|TRBV7-2|.
TGTGCCAGCAGCTTAGGAGGACAGCAATATGGCTACACCTTC
CASSLGGQQYGYTF
>TRBJ1-5|.|TRBV18|.
TGTGCCAGCTCACCACGGGACAGCAATCAGCCCCAGCATTTT
CASSPRDSNQPQHF
>TRBJ1-2|.|TRBV9|.
TGTGCCAGCAGCGTAGATTACAGTTCCAGCTATGGCTACACCTTC
CASSVDYSSSYGYTF
>TRBJ2-3|TRBD2|TRBV28|once
TGTGCCAGCAGTTCCTCTAGCGCGGGAGGCACAGATACGCAGTATTTT
CASSSSSAGGTDTQYF
>TRBJ2-3|TRBD2|TRBV29-1|few
TGCAGCGCGGGGACTAGCGGGAGCACAGATACGCAGTATTTT
CSAGTSGSTDTQYF
>TRBJ2-3|TRBD2|TRBV9|once
TGTGCCAGCAGCTCCGGACTAGCGGACGCCCCTATCGCAGATACGCAGTATTTT
CASSSGLADAPIADTQYF
>TRBJ2-7|.|TRBV7-9|once
TGTGCCAGCAGCTCCCGGGACAGCCAGAAGGGAGGCAGCTACGAGCAGTACTTC
CASSSRDSQKGGSYEQYF
>TRBJ2-7|TRBD1|TRBV13|.
TGTGCCAGCAGCTTTACAGGGGCTGACGAGCAGTACTTC
CASSFTGADEQYF